This TCR beta chain was recorded in a study of CD8 T cells in ankylosing spondylitis. Study-wide results and caveats: Within ankylosing spondylitis blood, a TCR beta motif made up of seven or eight highly homologous variants appeared to be characteristic.

This clonotype was seen only a few times. What it binds is not known. Trimming removed 3 bases from V and 0 bases from J; junction bases left unmatched: 22. The length of the CDR3 is 22 residues. TCRdb independently ran MiXCR on the 5' RACE reads; one entry per CDR3 protein. Here the sample spans around 440,000 distinct CDR3 sequences, about 15% being singletons. The specimen sequenced was blood, either unsorted or a sorted T cell fraction (not recorded which). This sequence was found in a male donor with ankylosing spondylitis. The rearrangement joins TRBV7-1 to TRBJ2-3; 9 bases are a match to TRBD2. TRBV7-1 is an ORF for which the function is uncertain. The CDR3 region has the DNA TGTGCCAGCAGCTCCACCTCTCGACTAGCGGCAGGATTTTCAACTAGCACAGATACGCAGTATTTT. It encodes CASSSTSRLAAGFSTSTDTQYF.